This T cell receptor (beta chain) stems from a study of radiation and T cells in renal cell carcinoma (TCRdb year 2020). Regarding the study in general: A total of around 50 samples underwent TCR beta sequencing, made up of about 26 tumors and approximately 27 peripheral blood samples. The last blood draw occurred 4 weeks after radiation, at the same time as nephrectomy. Across all 53 samples, 4 million to 5 million unique CDR3 nucleotide sequences encoding about 2.4 million unique CDR3 amino acid sequences were identified. Overall results and qualifications from the work: Blood repertoire dynamics were not followed beyond 4 weeks after treatment. Because no pretreatment tumor biopsies were available, whether clonotypes were present in the tumor at baseline could not be determined. Because the trial had a single-armed design, the trial could not examine how radiation dose or scheduling affected the TCR repertoire. In blood, the top tumor clonotypes increased between baseline and 2 weeks post-radiation and then shrank by 4 weeks, which suggests that tumor-resident clones expanded only transiently.

In regard to this clone: Its antigen target is currently unknown. Within one base of it there is no much larger clone, and no base qualities were kept.

A distance of 7 bases separates the germline ends of V and J, which lose 1 base and 4 bases respectively. From the germline V gene, CDR1 is SGHRS and CDR2 is YFSETQ. The CDR3 runs 13 amino acids, cysteine and phenylalanine included. Only the CDR3 part of the read is kept: 39 bases, read in frame from the first base. The time point label here, explained by the study, means: blood 4 weeks post-SBRT, at nephrectomy. What this sample's treatment or condition label stands for: 15 Gy SBRT to primary tumor, nephrectomy 4 weeks later. The samples were drawn from a clinical trial, where primary renal cell carcinomas were treated with 15 Gy of stereotactic body radiation therapy and then removed by nephrectomy 4 weeks afterward. To track tumor-enriched clonotypes, serial peripheral blood was sampled from radiation-treated patients at baseline and at 2 weeks and 4 weeks after SBRT. All patients had renal cell carcinoma with clear cell pathology. The QIAamp DNA Blood Mini Kit (Qiagen) was used to prepare genomic DNA for TCR sequencing. Samples were included in the analyses only if all quality control checks were passed.

The immunoSEQ kit was used, according to the manufacturer's recommendations, to generate TCR beta libraries from genomic DNA. To prepare libraries, a first multiplex PCR with proprietary primers was run, followed by a second PCR that added unique barcodes, and a bead cleanup was done after each round. Each sample batch included a kit-provided positive control reaction and a negative control reaction. The final libraries were assessed on an Agilent 4200 TapeStation D1000 ScreenTape, pooled by volume, and quantified by qPCR. Sequencing was performed on an Illumina NextSeq500 with a MidOutput 150-cycle cartridge, and 156 Read1 and 15 Index1 cycles were run with kit custom primers. The pooled library was loaded at 0.95 to 1 pM, with a roughly 20% PhiX control spiked in. In the authors' own workflow: Vendor-processed data were analyzed in R, with a clonotype defined as all T cells sharing the same CDR3 nucleotide sequence. For clone abundance analyses, frequencies were normalized to the 10,000 most abundant clones in each sample. Public T cell clones, which averaged fewer than five per sample, were removed prior to analysis. Tumor-enriched clonotypes and baseline blood-enriched clonotypes were defined as those with an abundance difference of at least 32-fold between compartments. A beta-binomial differential abundance model was used to identify clonotypes that expanded or contracted between blood time points. Tumor-blood repertoire similarity was measured with the Baroni-Urbani and Buser coefficient, and groups were compared using two-tailed Wilcoxon tests in R. The table was pulled from immuneACCESS by TCRdb, which kept in-frame rearrangements only. Such tables lose some clones; where checked, under half of the loss comes from unresolved V genes, and the rest has no known cause. The D gene and trimming were derived from the DNA, and the V and J assignments and clone size from that table. This sample has around 180,000 clones in its table, and about 85% of those were observed once. The ten largest make up roughly 10% of the sample.

The TCR sequence derives from a woman in her forties or fifties with renal cell carcinoma. Specimen: blood, collected from a patient whose treatment included radiotherapy and nephrectomy. The V and J genes are TRBV5-1 and TRBJ2-3, with the identity of the D gene unclear. The CDR3: CASSLNLADTQYF. DNA sequence: TGCGCCAGCAGCTTGAATCTAGCAGATACGCAGTATTTT.